Listed below are T cell receptor beta chains from one sample, sequenced in a study of blood T cell repertoires in COVID-19. TCRdb keeps only in-frame clones here, not all; method: immunoSEQ multiplex PCR. The table includes some 190,000 clones, 81% detected once. Sequencing used peripheral blood. These receptors originate from a woman aged 40 to 55 with COVID-19, enrolled during active disease. Both conserved end residues are part of each CDR3. D genes are given only for firm matches. Expanded clones get a size class; other rows say once, few or many, or leave the size out.

-	13	-	TRBV6-4	TRBJ1-6	TGTGCCAGCAATGGCAGGGTGAGCTCACCCCTCCACTTT	CASNGRVSSPLHF
-	15	-	TRBV4-2	TRBJ2-3	TGTGCCAGCAGCCCAATGGACTACAACACAGATACGCAGTATTTT	CASSPMDYNTDTQYF
few	14	-	TRBV7-9	TRBJ2-5	TGTGCCAGCAAGTCTTGGCAAACCCAAGAGACCCAGTACTTC	CASKSWQTQETQYF
-	15	-	TRBV5-8	TRBJ1-1	TGTGCCAGCAGCTCACCTCACGGGTTGGACACTGAAGCTTTCTTT	CASSSPHGLDTEAFF
few	12	-	TRBV2	TRBJ1-1	TGTGCCAGCGGACAAATAGGCACTGAAGCTTTCTTT	CASGQIGTEAFF
once	17	TRBD1	TRBV6-1	TRBJ2-5	TGTGCCAGCAGTGAAGGCTATGCGGACAGGGGGCAAGAGACCCAGTACTTC	CASSEGYADRGQETQYF
once	13	-	TRBV7-9	TRBJ1-2	TGTGCCAGCAGCCTCCCTTCCGGGAATGGCTACACCTTC	CASSLPSGNGYTF
-	16	-	TRBV18	TRBJ2-1	TGTGCCAGCTCACCACCGGGTGGGAGAGTGTACAATGAGCAGTTCTTC	CASSPPGGRVYNEQFF
-	16	TRBD2	TRBV5-1	TRBJ2-5	TGCGCCAGCAGCTTGGATTCCGGGACTACGTCGGGGACCCAGTACTTC	CASSLDSGTTSGTQYF
-	14	TRBD2	TRBV7-9	TRBJ2-3	TGTGCCAGCAGCGGCGGGGGGGGGCCTGATACGCAGTATTTT	CASSGGGGPDTQYF
-	13	-	TRBV5-1	TRBJ2-7	TGCGCCAGCAGCTTTATGGCCCCCTACGAGCAGTACTTC	CASSFMAPYEQYF
-	12	-	TRBV3-1/TRBV3-2	TRBJ1-1	TGTGCCAGCGGTGGGCTGAACACTGAAGCTTTCTTT	CASGGLNTEAFF
few	13	-	TRBV6-2/TRBV6-3	TRBJ1-5	TGTGCCAGCAGTTTCCTGGCAGGCCAGCCCCAGCATTTT	CASSFLAGQPQHF
-	14	-	TRBV6-5	TRBJ1-3	TGTGCCAGCAGTTACAGATTCGGTGGAAACACCATATATTTT	CASSYRFGGNTIYF
-	18	TRBD2	TRBV4-2	TRBJ2-7	TGTGCCAGCAGCCAAGATCGGGACGGCGGGAGCCGTCGGTACGAGCAGTACTTC	CASSQDRDGGSRRYEQYF
once	13	-	TRBV9	TRBJ1-2	TGTGCCAGCACTAAGTTAGGGGCAAATGGCTACACCTTC	CASTKLGANGYTF
-	14	TRBD1	TRBV27	TRBJ1-1	TGTGCCAGCAGCTACAGGGGGGACGACACTGAAGCTTTCTTT	CASSYRGDDTEAFF
once	14	-	TRBV7-9	TRBJ2-2	TGTGCCAGCAGCTTAGTTTTAGACACCGGGGAGCTGTTTTTT	CASSLVLDTGELFF
-	17	TRBD2	TRBV7-2	TRBJ2-2	TGTGCCAGCAGCTTGGGACTAGCGGGGTGGGACACCGGGGAGCTGTTTTTT	CASSLGLAGWDTGELFF
-	17	-	TRBV5-1	TRBJ2-4	TGCGCCAGCAGCTTGGGAGTGGATGGGCAGGCCAAAAACATTCAGTACTTC	CASSLGVDGQAKNIQYF
-	14	TRBD1	TRBV11-2	TRBJ1-4	TGTGCCAGCAGCCCGACAGGGGGTAATGAAAAACTGTTTTTT	CASSPTGGNEKLFF
-	15	TRBD2	TRBV19	TRBJ2-1	TGTGCCAGTAGACGCTCTAGCGGATCCTACAATGAGCAGTTCTTC	CASRRSSGSYNEQFF
few	17	TRBD1	TRBV9	TRBJ1-3	TGTGCCAGCAGCGCCCAGGGGGTTGCACCAGCTGGAAACACCATATATTTT	CASSAQGVAPAGNTIYF
-	15	-	TRBV19	TRBJ2-7	TGTGCCAGTAGTAACCCGGGGGTCGCTACCTACGAGCAGTACTTC	CASSNPGVATYEQYF
few	15	TRBD1	TRBV7-9	TRBJ2-7	TGTGCCAGCAGCATCCTCGGGACAGGGGAGTACGAGCAGTACTTC	CASSILGTGEYEQYF
-	15	-	TRBV6-5	TRBJ1-2	TGTGCCAGCAGTTACACCTCGGGAAGCCTATATGGCTACACCTTC	CASSYTSGSLYGYTF
-	12	TRBD1	TRBV29-1	TRBJ1-1	TGCAGCGGGACAGGAATGAACACTGAAGCTTTCTTT	CSGTGMNTEAFF
-	17	TRBD2	TRBV18	TRBJ2-7	TGTGCCAGCTCACCGACGGGACTAGCGGGAGATGACGGCGAGCAGTACTTC	CASSPTGLAGDDGEQYF
-	13	-	TRBV6-5	TRBJ2-1	TGTGCCAGCAGTTATGTCAATCACAATGAGCAGTTCTTC	CASSYVNHNEQFF
-	17	TRBD1	TRBV9	TRBJ2-1	TGTGCCAGCAGCGTGGATGCCAGGGGGCAGGGATACAATGAGCAGTTCTTC	CASSVDARGQGYNEQFF
-	15	TRBD1	TRBV19	TRBJ2-4	TGTGCCAGTAGTTTACAGGGGGCGCAGGGAAACATTCAGTACTTC	CASSLQGAQGNIQYF
-	14	-	TRBV9	TRBJ1-6	TGTGCCAGCAGCGTAGTTCAGGGAGGATCACCCCTCCACTTT	CASSVVQGGSPLHF
-	12	-	TRBV30	TRBJ1-2	TGTGCCTGGAGTGTACAGGTAGATGGCTACACCTTC	CAWSVQVDGYTF
-	15	-	TRBV7-2	TRBJ2-3	TGTGCCAGCAGCTCCTACGGGGTAGGCACAGATACGCAGTATTTT	CASSSYGVGTDTQYF
-	15	-	TRBV10-3	TRBJ2-1	TGTGCCATCAGTGGTAGAGGGCTAGCCGGAGAGGAGCAGTTCTTC	CAISGRGLAGEEQFF
-	15	-	TRBV5-4	TRBJ2-2	TGTGCCAGCAGCGGACGACAGCCGAACACCGGGGAGCTGTTTTTT	CASSGRQPNTGELFF
-	16	TRBD2	TRBV14	TRBJ2-1	TGTGCCAGCAGCCCAAAAGGCCGGACTAGCTACAATGAGCAGTTCTTC	CASSPKGRTSYNEQFF
-	16	TRBD2	TRBV2	TRBJ2-2	TGTGCCAGCACCCGCGAGCGGGAGGTGGACACCGGGGAGCTGTTTTTT	CASTREREVDTGELFF
-	17	TRBD2	TRBV3-1/TRBV3-2	TRBJ2-1	TGTGCCAGCAGCCTCTGGGGCGGGAGGGCCTTAAGCAGAGAGCAGTTCTTC	CASSLWGGRALSREQFF
once	18	TRBD2	TRBV9	TRBJ2-6	TGTGCCAGCAGCACCCGGACTAGCGGGAGTCGTGGGGCCAACGTCCTGACTTTC	CASSTRTSGSRGANVLTF
-	15	-	TRBV24-1	TRBJ2-1	TGTGCCACCAGTGATTTTTCCCGAGGGCTTAATGAGCAGTTCTTC	CATSDFSRGLNEQFF
-	14	TRBD1	TRBV6-5	TRBJ2-7	TGTGCCAGCAGTTACTCGACAGGGTACTACGAGCAGTACTTC	CASSYSTGYYEQYF
-	15	TRBD2	TRBV6-6	TRBJ2-7	TGTGCCAGCAGTTATAGCGGGGACCCCTCCTACGAGCAGTACTTC	CASSYSGDPSYEQYF
-	16	-	TRBV7-3	TRBJ1-5	TGTGCCAGCAGCTTTGGGGGCCCCTCTAGCAATCAGCCCCAGCATTTT	CASSFGGPSSNQPQHF
once	12	-	TRBV2	TRBJ2-1	TGTGCCAGCCGAGTAGTTGATAGTGAGCAGTTCTTC	CASRVVDSEQFF
-	13	-	TRBV18	TRBJ2-5	TGTGCCAGCTCACGGGAGTCCCAAGAGACCCAGTACTTC	CASSRESQETQYF
-	15	-	TRBV5-4	TRBJ1-6	TGTGCCAGCAGCTTGACAGAGAACTATAATTCACCCCTCCACTTT	CASSLTENYNSPLHF
-	15	TRBD2	TRBV11-2	TRBJ2-5	TGTGCCAGCAGCTTAGTACGCGGGGGTCAAGAGACCCAGTACTTC	CASSLVRGGQETQYF
few	16	-	TRBV18	TRBJ1-3	TGTGCCAGCTCACCACCGAGGTCCCTCTCTGGAAACACCATATATTTT	CASSPPRSLSGNTIYF
-	14	-	TRBV6-1	TRBJ2-1	TGTGCCAGCAGTGAAAATCGAAGGGGAATTGAGCAGTTCTTC	CASSENRRGIEQFF
-	12	-	TRBV5-1	TRBJ1-1	TGCGCCAGCAGCTCCCTAGACACTGAAGCTTTCTTT	CASSSLDTEAFF
-	16	TRBD1	TRBV24-1	TRBJ2-3	TGTGCCACCAGTGGCCCACAGGGGCTTTTTTCAGATACGCAGTATTTT	CATSGPQGLFSDTQYF
-	14	TRBD2	TRBV10-2	TRBJ2-7	TGCGCCAGCAGTGATGGGACACCGGGGGGGGAGCAGTACTTC	CASSDGTPGGEQYF
-	13	-	TRBV10-1	TRBJ2-3	TGCGCCAGCAGTTCGGGGATGGAGGATACGCAGTATTTT	CASSSGMEDTQYF
-	14	TRBD1	TRBV28	TRBJ1-5	TGTGCCACCTCCCGCGGGACAGGGTTTCAGCCCCAGCATTTT	CATSRGTGFQPQHF
few	16	TRBD1	TRBV7-8	TRBJ1-2	TGTGCCAGCAGCTTATACGCCTCCGCGACAGGGAATGGCTACACCTTC	CASSLYASATGNGYTF
-	17	TRBD2	TRBV4-2	TRBJ2-3	TGTGCCAGCAGCCGAGAACCGACGACTAGCTCGCCAGATACGCAGTATTTT	CASSREPTTSSPDTQYF
-	13	-	TRBV9	TRBJ2-5	TGTGCCAGCAGCGGGGCCGTTTCGGAGACCCAGTACTTC	CASSGAVSETQYF
-	13	TRBD2	TRBV28	TRBJ2-7	TGTGCCAGCATAGGGAGGGATCCCTACGAGCAGTACTTC	CASIGRDPYEQYF
-	12	-	TRBV19	TRBJ2-7	TGTGCCAGTAGCCTAACGTCGCGGGAGCAGTACTTC	CASSLTSREQYF